This passage covers 20 T cell receptor beta chains from one sample sequenced in a study of vaccination effects on CD4 cells after COVID-19. TCRdb's copy holds only in-frame clones and misses some; the assay was immunoSEQ multiplex PCR. The sample records 25,000 to 30,000 clones, 55% to 65% being singletons. No cognate antigen is known for these TCRs. Culture proceeded for approximately 10 days, and CD4+ T cells were then isolated. This sample comprised CD4+ T cells from PBMCs cultured without peptide, obtained before COVID-19 vaccination. The receptor source for this set is a human donor who received a COVID-19 vaccine.

This chain connects TRBV5-1 to TRBJ2-1, with 9 bases lining up with TRBD2. Per the germline V gene, CDR1 is SGHRS and CDR2 is YFSETQ. CDR3 size: 18 residues. The ends lost 3 bases at V and 1 base at J; junction bases unmatched: 11. The CDR3 DNA reads as TGCGCCAGCAGCTCCGTAGCGGGAGCGATGGGTTCCTACAATGAGCAGTTCTTC. Residues: CASSSVAGAMGSYNEQFF.

This chain links TRBV11-2 with TRBJ2-7; 7 bases line up with TRBD1. CDR1 is SGHAT, CDR2 FQNNGV, per germline. This CDR3 is built from 12 residues. V dropped 4 bases and J dropped 7; count of bases not matched to a gene: 4. The CDR3 protein is CASSWTGLEQYF. CDR3 DNA sequence: TGTGCCAGCAGCTGGACAGGTTTGGAGCAGTACTTC.

This clone showed up just once. In nucleotides, the CDR3 is TGTGCAAGTCGCCGACTGGTCGATGAGCAGTTCTTC. Its translation: CASRRLVDEQFF. The J gene is TRBJ2-1, the V gene TRBV12-2; the table names TRBD2, a call not compared with the DNA. TRBV12-2 is a pseudogene segment. This CDR3 has 12 residues.

This chain uses TRBV20-1 with TRBJ2-7; TRBD2 aligns across 12 bases. The V and J ends lost 3 bases and 6 bases, in that order; junction bases with no gene match: 9. Germline V gene data show CDR1 as DFQATT and CDR2 as SNEGSKA (reference sequence). CDR3 length: 15 amino acids. The CDR3 DNA reads as TGCAGTGCTAGTCCCCGGACTAGCGGGGCCCTCGAGCAGTACTTC. This codes for CSASPRTSGALEQYF.

The V call is TRBV9, the J call TRBJ2-1; D ambiguous. V lost 0 bases and J 7 bases, leaving 8 bases between the germline ends. CDR3 length: 13 amino acids. Germline V gene sequence: CDR1 SGDLS, CDR2 YYNGEE. The CDR3 sequence: CASSVEVGNEQFF. The DNA of the CDR3 is TGTGCCAGCAGCGTAGAGGTGGGGAATGAGCAGTTCTTC.

The chain employs TRBV24-1 and TRBJ1-5; 11 bases line up with TRBD1. The CDR3 sequence is 15 residues long. Germline V gives CDR1 KGHDR, CDR2 SFDVKD. The ends lost 5 bases at V and 5 bases at J; junction bases unmatched: 4. CDR3 protein: CATSGRTGGYQPQHF. As DNA, the CDR3 is TGTGCCACCAGTGGTCGGACAGGGGGCTATCAGCCCCAGCATTTT.

The chain is built from TRBV5-1 and TRBJ2-7; TRBD2 is a possible D gene (6 bases). Trimming removed 0 bases from V and 3 bases from J, with 10 bases in between. The germline gives CDR1 SGHRS, CDR2 YFSETQ. CDR3 length: 14 amino acids. The CDR3 is CASSLDGGGYEQYF. For the CDR3, the DNA is TGCGCCAGCAGCTTGGACGGGGGTGGCTACGAGCAGTACTTC.

As for this clone: Other DNA sequences of this sample code for an identical CDR3. The V call is TRBV19, the J call TRBJ2-1, with a possible D match to TRBD2 (5 bases). Trimming removed 0 bases at V and 1 base at J, with 10 bases between. Per the germline V gene, CDR1 is LNHDA and CDR2 is SQIVND (reference sequence). The CDR3 has 16 amino acids. The CDR3 sequence is CASSIDRSGSYNEQFF. The CDR3 region has the DNA TGTGCCAGTAGTATAGATCGAAGCGGTTCCTACAATGAGCAGTTCTTC.

This clone was picked up one time. CDR3 in amino acids: CASSYGPGNTIYF. Written as DNA, the CDR3 is TGTGCCAGCAGTTACGGACCCGGAAACACCATATATTTT. The chain has TRBV6-5 and TRBJ1-3; D gene unclear. The CDR3 is made up of 13 amino acids. Trimming removed 2 bases at V and 4 bases at J, with 6 bases between. CDR1 and CDR2 from the germline V gene are MNHEY and SVGAGI.

The chain has TRBV5-1 and TRBJ2-7; D possibly corresponds to TRBD1 (6 bases). In germline, CDR1 is SGHRS, CDR2 YFSETQ. V was shortened by 3 bases and J by 2 bases, with 15 bases between the two germline ends. The CDR3 has 15 amino acids. As DNA, the CDR3 is TGCGCCAGCAGCTGGGACCCGGGACAAGCCTACGAGCAGTACTTC. This encodes CASSWDPGQAYEQYF.

J is TRBJ1-6 and V is TRBV6-5; TRBD1 matches at 7 bases. This CDR3 has 14 residues. Per the germline V gene, CDR1 is MNHEY and CDR2 is SVGAGI. Trimming took 4 bases from V and 7 from J; bases not matched to a gene: 4. The CDR3: CASSSWDSNSPLHF. DNA of the CDR3: TGTGCCAGCAGTTCCTGGGACAGCAATTCACCCCTCCACTTT.

A single count supports this clone. V usage is TRBV7-9 and J usage is TRBJ2-3; D is perhaps TRBD1 (6 bases). The length of the CDR3 is 12 residues. Germline V gene data show CDR1 as SEHNR and CDR2 as FQNEAQ (reference sequence). The V and J ends lost 5 bases and 6 bases respectively, with 9 bases between them. CDR3 sequence (DNA): TGTGCCAGCAGCCCCCAGGGGGATACGCAGTATTTT. This sequence encodes CASSPQGDTQYF.

This clone was seen a few times. The V call is TRBV30, the J call TRBJ1-6, with D uncertain. This CDR3 has 13 amino acids. V was shortened by 2 bases and J by 4 bases, with 6 bases between the two germline ends. The germline V gene has CDR1 GTSNPN and CDR2 SVGIG (reference sequence). In nucleotides, the CDR3 is TGTGCCTGGAGTCCAGGTTATAATTCACCCCTCCACTTT. It specifies CAWSPGYNSPLHF.

The rearrangement links TRBV7-2 to TRBJ2-3; 13 bases agree with TRBD2. The V and J ends lost 0 bases and 8 bases, in that order; junction bases with no gene match: 20. This CDR3 is 21 amino acids long. The germline V gene encodes CDR1 SGHTA and CDR2 FQGNSA. DNA of the CDR3: TGTGCCAGCAGCTTAGCCTTTCCCAAATTAAAACTAGCGGGGGGGCACGCTACGCAGTATTTT. This gives the protein CASSLAFPKLKLAGGHATQYF.

This rearrangement joins TRBV5-1 to TRBJ1-5, with D tentatively TRBD1 (6 bases). Deletions cut 3 bases from V and 4 bases from J, with 8 bases between. Germline assignment: CDR1 SGHRS and CDR2 YFSETQ. The CDR3 extends over 13 amino acids. CDR3 sequence: CASSSTGNQPQHF. The CDR3 coding sequence is TGCGCCAGCAGCTCAACAGGGAATCAGCCCCAGCATTTT. Using reference TRBV5-1 and TRBJ1-5 for the parts outside the CDR3, the full variable domain is KAGVTQTPRYLIKTRGQQVTLSCSPISGHRSVSWYQQTPGQGLQFLFEYFSETQRNKGNFPGRFSGRQFSNSRSEMNVSTLELGDSALYLCASSSTGNQPQHFGDGTRLSIL.

This rearrangement joins TRBV6-5 to TRBJ2-2; no definite D call. The CDR3 runs to 15 residues. V was clipped by 5 bases and J by 0 bases, with 10 bases between them. Germline CDR1 MNHEY, CDR2 SVGAGI. CDR3 residues: CASSLRATNTGELFF. CDR3 in DNA: TGTGCCAGCAGTCTCAGAGCCACGAACACCGGGGAGCTGTTTTTT.

This clone appeared a few times. The chain couples TRBV4-2 to TRBJ2-3, with D possibly TRBD2 on 7 matching bases. The V end was cut by 1 base, the J end by 4 bases, with 12 bases between. The CDR3 is 15 amino acids. Germline lookup yields CDR1 LGHNA and CDR2 YNFKEQ. This CDR3 is CASSQGAGAADTQYF. The CDR3 nucleotides read TGTGCCAGCAGCCAAGGCGCGGGGGCAGCAGATACGCAGTATTTT.

The chain couples TRBV3-1 (or the pseudogene TRBV3-2) to TRBJ1-2, with no clear D. The CDR3 is 13 amino acids. The V end was cut by 4 bases, the J end by 4 bases, with 10 bases between. Looked up from germline, CDR1 is LGHDT and CDR2 is YNNKEL (reference sequence). This CDR3 is CASSLVKGYGYTF. The DNA of the CDR3 is TGTGCCAGCAGCCTCGTCAAGGGCTATGGCTACACCTTC.

This clone ranks as medium-sized. V and J are TRBV18 and TRBJ1-1, with D unresolved. The CDR3 totals 14 residues. Germline loops: CDR1 KGHSH, CDR2 LQKENI. V was trimmed by 1 base and J by 1 base, leaving 7 bases between them. The CDR3 DNA sequence: TGTGCCAGCTCACCACAGCAGCGGAACACTGAAGCTTTCTTT. Protein product: CASSPQQRNTEAFF. The entire variable domain, with the rest obtained from reference TRBV18 and TRBJ1-1, is as follows: NAGVMQNPRHLVRRRGQEARLRCSPMKGHSHVYWYRQLPEEGLKFMVYLQKENIIDESGMPKERFSAEFPKEGPSILRIQQVVRGDSAAYFCASSPQQRNTEAFFGQGTRLTVV.

The chain uses TRBV2 and TRBJ1-1; D remains unclear. The length of the CDR3 is 12 residues. V lost 4 bases to trimming and J lost 1 base, with 4 bases between them. From germline, CDR1 is SNHLY and CDR2 FYNNEI. The DNA of the CDR3 is TGTGCCAGCAGTGCCGGGAACACTGAAGCTTTCTTT. Translating it yields CASSAGNTEAFF.